These 17 T cell receptor beta chains were all obtained from the same sample, sequenced in a study of post-analysis software for immune sequencing data. Points from the study as a whole: Roughly 5 TRBV segments, TRBV5-6, TRBV5-1 and TRBV20-1 among them, were found more frequent in patients than controls.

Sequencing libraries made from TCR beta cDNA carried unique molecular identifiers. TCRdb fed the PCR reads into MiXCR, producing one record per CDR3 protein. The sample lists about 540,000 distinct CDR3 sequences, approximately 31% seen once, with less than 6% in the top ten. The antigens these receptors bind are not known. The specimen sequenced was blood. These receptors were collected from a girl aged 2-17 years with multiple sclerosis.

The chain employs TRBV6-1 and TRBJ2-5; perhaps TRBD1 as D (5 bases). Trimming removed 2 bases at V and 4 bases at J, with 11 bases between. CDR1 MNHNS and CDR2 SASEGT come from the germline V gene. The CDR3 contains 14 residues. Written as DNA, the CDR3 is TGTGCCAGCAGTGAAAATGACAGACGAGAGACCCAGTACTTC. Translating gives CASSENDRRETQYF.

The rearrangement joins TRBV7-2 to TRBJ1-1; 8 nucleotides line up with TRBD1. The ends lost 1 base at V and 10 bases at J; junction bases unmatched: 8. CDR1 is SGHTA, CDR2 FQGNSA, per germline. This CDR3 region has 14 residues. The CDR3 nucleotides are TGTGCCAGCAGCTTAGTCCCAGGGGGCGAAGGAGCTTTCTTT. Amino acid sequence: CASSLVPGGEGAFF.

The J gene is TRBJ2-2, the V gene TRBV11-2; weak D call: TRBD2 (6 bases). Germline lookup yields CDR1 SGHAT and CDR2 FQNNGV. CDR3 length: 19 residues. V was shortened by 2 bases and J by 5 bases, with 24 bases between the two germline ends. Here the CDR3 DNA reads TGTGCCAGCAGCTTATATGTCACACGGCTAGCGCCCGGGACCGGGGAGCTGTTTTTT. Encoded protein: CASSLYVTRLAPGTGELFF. Full variable domain (outside the CDR3, taken from reference TRBV11-2 and TRBJ2-2): EAGVAQSPRYKIIEKRQSVAFWCNPISGHATLYWYQQILGQGPKLLIQFQNNGVVDDSQLPKDRFSAERLKGVDSTLKIQPAKLEDSAVYLCASSLYVTRLAPGTGELFFGEGSRLTVL.

J is TRBJ1-2 and V is TRBV4-1; 10 nucleotides match TRBD1. J lost 6 bases, V lost 2 bases, and 12 bases had no gene match. The CDR3 is made up of 17 amino acids. In germline, CDR1 is MGHRA, CDR2 YSYEKL. CDR3 coding DNA: TGCGCCAGCAGCCAAATCCCCCCGGGACAGGGGAGGAATGGCTACACCTTC. Translated: CASSQIPPGQGRNGYTF.

This clonotype was counted a few times. The chain has TRBV20-1 and TRBJ2-1; 13 bases line up with TRBD2. The CDR3 runs 15 residues. The V gene end was trimmed by 6 bases and the J gene end by 1 base; junction bases not matched to a gene: 3. CDR1 and CDR2 from the germline V gene are DFQATT and SNEGSKA (reference sequence). The CDR3 DNA reads as TGCAGTGCGGGACTAGCGGGGAGATCCTACAATGAGCAGTTCTTC. Its protein product is CSAGLAGRSYNEQFF.

This clonotype was seen only a few times. V is TRBV5-5 and J is TRBJ1-6, with D maybe TRBD1 (5 bases). CDR1 SGHKS and CDR2 YYEKEE come from the germline V gene (reference sequence). Trimming left V 4 bases short and J 5 bases short, with 13 bases between. The CDR3 sequence is 15 residues long. The CDR3 spells CASSEIGTDNSPLHF. In DNA, the CDR3 is TGTGCCAGCAGCGAGATAGGGACGGATAATTCACCCCTCCACTTT. The variable domain in full, completed from reference TRBV5-5 and TRBJ1-6, reads DAGVTQSPTHLIKTRGQQVTLRCSPISGHKSVSWYQQVLGQGPQFIFQYYEKEERGRGNFPDRFSARQFPNYSSELNVNALLLGDSALYLCASSEIGTDNSPLHFGNGTRLTVT.

J is TRBJ2-1 and V is TRBV20-1; 8 bases align to TRBD2. CDR3 length: 17 amino acids. Losses at the gene ends were 3 bases for V and 5 bases for J; bases not matched to a gene: 15. The germline CDR1 and CDR2 sequences are DFQATT and SNEGSKA (reference sequence). The CDR3 sequence: CSASSWSGGALDNEQFF. In nucleotides, the CDR3 is TGCAGTGCTAGTAGTTGGTCGGGGGGGGCCCTAGACAATGAGCAGTTCTTC.

In this sample, this clonotype turned up a few times. The CDR3 protein is CASTLDRHNEQFF. The CDR3 DNA is TGTGCCAGCACTTTGGACAGGCACAATGAGCAGTTCTTC. The gene calls are TRBV2 and TRBJ2-1; TRBD1 aligns across 7 bases. This CDR3 contains 13 residues. Germline CDR1 SNHLY, CDR2 FYNNEI. The V gene end was trimmed by 7 bases and the J gene end by 5 bases; junction bases not matched to a gene: 5.

In its sample, this clonotype was seen a few times. This chain links TRBV6-5 with TRBJ2-6, with a tentative D call TRBD1 (5 bases). V was cut by 6 bases and J by 3 bases, with 12 bases left in between. CDR3 length equals 15 residues. CDR1 and CDR2 from the germline V gene are MNHEY and SVGAGI. The CDR3 reads CASRTAPSGANVLTF. Written as DNA, the CDR3 is TGTGCCAGCAGGACAGCCCCTAGTGGGGCCAACGTCCTGACTTTC.

The genes are TRBV5-1 and TRBJ2-3; 9 positions agree with TRBD1. Unmatched junction bases numbered 4, after V lost 0 bases and J lost 5 bases. The germline V gene has CDR1 SGHRS and CDR2 YFSETQ. CDR3 length equals 15 residues. DNA of the CDR3: TGCGCCAGCAGCTTGGACAGGGGGCGAGTAGATACGCAGTATTTT. It is translated as CASSLDRGRVDTQYF.

The sample holds many counts of this clonotype. This chain uses TRBV7-9 with TRBJ2-5; D uncertain. This CDR3 contains 14 residues. CDR1 is SEHNR, CDR2 FQNEAQ, per germline (reference sequence). V lost 5 bases to trimming and J lost 6 bases, with 16 bases between them. The CDR3 reads CASSMRPPAKTQYF. DNA for the CDR3: TGTGCCAGCAGCATGCGCCCCCCAGCGAAGACCCAGTACTTC.

This clonotype was seen only a few times. The J gene is TRBJ1-2, the V gene TRBV5-1; no clear D. Germline V lookup: CDR1 SGHRS, CDR2 YFSETQ. There are 14 residues in the CDR3. V was trimmed by 0 bases and J by 8 bases, leaving 14 bases between them. CDR3 loop: CASSLVAGRTGYTF. The CDR3, as DNA: TGCGCCAGCAGCTTGGTTGCAGGCAGGACCGGCTACACCTTC.

CDR3 protein: CASSDGLPPYEQYF. The CDR3 DNA sequence: TGTGCCAGTAGCGATGGGCTCCCTCCCTACGAGCAGTACTTC. This chain joins TRBV19 and TRBJ2-7; no reliable D call. This CDR3 contains 14 residues. The V gene's germline CDR1 is LNHDA and CDR2 SQIVND (reference sequence). Trimming took 6 bases from V and 2 from J, leaving 14 bases between them.

This chain uses TRBV12-3 or TRBV12-4 with TRBJ2-4; the D gene is possibly TRBD2 (5 bases). Deletions cut 6 bases from V and 0 bases from J, with 12 bases between. There are 15 residues in the CDR3. CDR3 residues: CASRLGLIAKNIQYF. CDR3 bases: TGTGCCAGCAGACTAGGACTCATAGCCAAAAACATTCAGTACTTC.

CDR3 protein: CASSQTVHNEKLFF. The DNA of the CDR3 is TGCGCCAGCAGCCAGACAGTACATAATGAAAAACTGTTTTTT. The V call is TRBV5-1, the J call TRBJ1-4; tentative D call: TRBD1 (5 bases). Germline CDR1 SGHRS, CDR2 YFSETQ. This CDR3 comprises 14 residues. Trimming left V 4 bases short and J 4 bases short, with 11 bases between.

The genes are TRBV5-1 and TRBJ2-5; 10 bases are shared with TRBD2. Trimming removed 4 bases from V and 5 bases from J; junction bases left unmatched: 5. Per the germline V gene, CDR1 is SGHRS and CDR2 is YFSETQ. The CDR3 has 14 amino acids. CDR3 DNA: TGCGCCAGCAGCCATCAGACTAGCGGGGAGACCCAGTACTTC. It codes for CASSHQTSGETQYF.

The chain links TRBV6-5 to TRBJ2-3; possible D gene TRBD2, 5 bases. The CDR3 is 16 amino acids. The V gene lost 5 bases and the J gene lost 1 base, with 16 bases spanning the gap. Germline CDR1 reads MNHEY; CDR2 reads SVGAGI. The CDR3 loop is CASSRPGVGGTDTQYF. The CDR3 DNA follows: TGTGCCAGCAGTCGACCCGGGGTTGGTGGCACAGATACGCAGTATTTT.